The T cell receptor beta chain under discussion was sequenced for a study of T cell responses to AZD1222 COVID-19 vaccine. Repertoires were generated with immunoSEQ multiplex PCR, while TCRdb's copy carries only in-frame clones and drops some. In the table there are some 150,000 clones, approximately 90% of which are singletons. The receptor's source is an adult in good health. Sample: peripheral blood, taken on day 0 of AZD1222 vaccination.

The DNA for the CDR3 is TGTGCCAGCAGCTTAGCTGGCACCCCGGAGGACTATGGCTACACCTTC. Translation gives CASSLAGTPEDYGYTF. This chain links TRBV7-9 with TRBJ1-2, with D hard to call. Germline V gene data show CDR1 as SEHNR and CDR2 as FQNEAQ (reference sequence). The V gene lost 0 bases and the J gene lost 3 bases, with 14 bases spanning the gap. The CDR3 sequence is 16 residues long.